This TCR beta chain is from a study of blood T cell repertoires in COVID-19. This clone was picked up one time. Clones were sequenced by immunoSEQ multiplex PCR, and TCRdb holds only the in-frame ones, with some missing. The table lists 70,000 to 80,000 clones, about 80% of them singletons. Germline V CDR1 and CDR2: SGHNT, YYREEE (reference sequence). V was clipped by 4 bases and J by 11 bases, with 15 bases between them. This CDR3 is 12 amino acids long. This chain joins TRBV5-4 and TRBJ1-1; a possible D gene is TRBD1 (6 bases). This receptor was taken from a human donor in a cohort sampled during active COVID-19. Sequenced: peripheral blood. CDR3 sequence: CASSPDRRGAFF. The CDR3 DNA reads as TGTGCCAGCAGCCCTGACAGGCGTGGGGCTTTCTTT.